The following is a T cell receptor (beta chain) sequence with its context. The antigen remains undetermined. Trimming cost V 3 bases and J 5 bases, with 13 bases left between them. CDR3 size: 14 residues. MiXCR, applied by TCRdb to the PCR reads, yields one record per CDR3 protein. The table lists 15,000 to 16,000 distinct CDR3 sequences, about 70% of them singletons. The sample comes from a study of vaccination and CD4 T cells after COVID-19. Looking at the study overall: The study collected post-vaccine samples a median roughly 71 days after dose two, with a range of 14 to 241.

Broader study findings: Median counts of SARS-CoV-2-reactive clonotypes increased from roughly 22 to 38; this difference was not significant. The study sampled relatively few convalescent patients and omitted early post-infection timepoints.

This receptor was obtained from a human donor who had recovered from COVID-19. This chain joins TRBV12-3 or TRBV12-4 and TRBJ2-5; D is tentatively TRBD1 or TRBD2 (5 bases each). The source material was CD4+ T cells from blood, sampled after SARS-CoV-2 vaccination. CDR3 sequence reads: CASSLGTPGETQYF. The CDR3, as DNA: TGTGCCAGCAGTTTGGGGACGCCGGGGGAGACCCAGTACTTC.